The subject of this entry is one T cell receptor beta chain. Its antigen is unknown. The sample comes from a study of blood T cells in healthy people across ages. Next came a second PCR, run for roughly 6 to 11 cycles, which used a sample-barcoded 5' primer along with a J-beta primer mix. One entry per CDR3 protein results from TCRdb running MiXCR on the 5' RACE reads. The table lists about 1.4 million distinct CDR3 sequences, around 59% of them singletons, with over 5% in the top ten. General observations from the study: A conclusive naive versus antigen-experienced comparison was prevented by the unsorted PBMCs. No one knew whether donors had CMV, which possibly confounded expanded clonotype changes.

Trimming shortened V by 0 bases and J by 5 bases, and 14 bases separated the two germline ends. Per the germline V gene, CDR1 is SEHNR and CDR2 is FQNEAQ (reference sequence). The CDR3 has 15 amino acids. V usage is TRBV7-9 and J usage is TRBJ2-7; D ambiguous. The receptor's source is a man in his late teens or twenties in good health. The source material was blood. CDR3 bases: TGTGCCAGCAGCTTAGCCGGCATCCCCCTAGACGAGCAGTACTTC. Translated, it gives CASSLAGIPLDEQYF.